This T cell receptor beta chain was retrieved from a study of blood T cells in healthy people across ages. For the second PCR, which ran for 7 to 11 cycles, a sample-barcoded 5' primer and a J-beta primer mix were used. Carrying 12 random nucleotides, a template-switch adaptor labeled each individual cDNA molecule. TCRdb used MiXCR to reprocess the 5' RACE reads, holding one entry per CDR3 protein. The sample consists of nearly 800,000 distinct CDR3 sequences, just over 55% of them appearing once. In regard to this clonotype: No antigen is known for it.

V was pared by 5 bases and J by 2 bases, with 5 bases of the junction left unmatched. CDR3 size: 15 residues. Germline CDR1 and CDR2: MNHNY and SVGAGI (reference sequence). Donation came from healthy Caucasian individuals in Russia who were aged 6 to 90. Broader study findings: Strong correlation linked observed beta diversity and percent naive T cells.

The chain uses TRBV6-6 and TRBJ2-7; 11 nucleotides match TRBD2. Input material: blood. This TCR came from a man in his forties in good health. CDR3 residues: CASSPSGGYPYEQYF. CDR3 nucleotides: TGTGCCAGCAGTCCTAGCGGGGGGTACCCCTACGAGCAGTACTTC.